This TCR beta chain was identified during a study of Graves' ophthalmopathy and Graves' hyperthyroidism. Study background: Stable hyperthyroidism denotes an absence of ophthalmopathy throughout 18 months of follow-up.

The hyperthyroidism patients, aged 18 to 65, had been newly diagnosed, with under 2 months' duration. Patients with other autoimmune diseases, uncontrolled infections, pregnancy or lactation were excluded. RNA transcripts served as template for amplifying TCR beta CDR3 sequences. HTBI-primed first-round RT-PCR preceded second-round multiplex PCR. TCRdb reprocessed the multiplex PCR reads with MiXCR, giving one entry per CDR3 protein. The data hold over a million distinct CDR3 sequences, with about two fifths observed a single time. This CDR3 spans 17 amino acids. The V segment lost 0 bases and the J segment 6 bases; nucleotides outside the gene matches: 9. Per the germline V gene, CDR1 is MNHNY and CDR2 is SVGAGI (reference sequence).

The sample consisted of peripheral blood or thyroid tissue (not recorded which). The source of this sequence is an adult man with Graves' hyperthyroidism. V gene TRBV6-6 combines with J gene TRBJ1-5, with 9 bases lining up with TRBD1. The CDR3 region has the DNA TGTGCCAGCAGTTACTCCCTCGGGGGACAGGGAGTTCAGCCCCAGCATTTT. It translates to CASSYSLGGQGVQPQHF.